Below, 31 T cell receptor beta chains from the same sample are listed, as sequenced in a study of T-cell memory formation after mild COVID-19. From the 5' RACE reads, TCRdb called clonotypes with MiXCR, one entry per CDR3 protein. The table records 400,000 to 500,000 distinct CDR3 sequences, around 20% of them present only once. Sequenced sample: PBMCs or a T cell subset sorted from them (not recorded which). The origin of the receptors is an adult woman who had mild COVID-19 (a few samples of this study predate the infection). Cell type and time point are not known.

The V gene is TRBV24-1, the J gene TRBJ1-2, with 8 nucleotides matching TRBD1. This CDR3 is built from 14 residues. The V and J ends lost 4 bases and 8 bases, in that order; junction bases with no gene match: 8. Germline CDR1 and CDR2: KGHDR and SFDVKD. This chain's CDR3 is CATSETGTGKGYTF. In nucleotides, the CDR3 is TGTGCCACCAGTGAAACCGGGACAGGCAAAGGCTACACCTTC.

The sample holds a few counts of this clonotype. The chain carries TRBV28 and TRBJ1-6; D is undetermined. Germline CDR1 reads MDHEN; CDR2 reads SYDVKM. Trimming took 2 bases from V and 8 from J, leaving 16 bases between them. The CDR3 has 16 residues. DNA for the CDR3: TGTGCCAGCAGTTTACCTCCCAAGCAGTCCCATTCACCCCTCCACTTT. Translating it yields CASSLPPKQSHSPLHF. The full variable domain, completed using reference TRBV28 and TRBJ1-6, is DVKVTQSSRYLVKRTGEKVFLECVQDMDHENMFWYRQDPGLGLRLIYFSYDVKMKEKGDIPEGYSVSREKKERFSLILESASTNQTSMYLCASSLPPKQSHSPLHFGNGTRLTVT.

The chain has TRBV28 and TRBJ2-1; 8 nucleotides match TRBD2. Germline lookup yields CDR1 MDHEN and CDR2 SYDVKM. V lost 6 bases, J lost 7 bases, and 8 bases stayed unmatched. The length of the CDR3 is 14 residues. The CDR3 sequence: CASRLSGSLNEQFF. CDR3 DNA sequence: TGTGCCAGCAGACTCAGCGGGAGTTTGAATGAGCAGTTCTTC. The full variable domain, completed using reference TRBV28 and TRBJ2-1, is DVKVTQSSRYLVKRTGEKVFLECVQDMDHENMFWYRQDPGLGLRLIYFSYDVKMKEKGDIPEGYSVSREKKERFSLILESASTNQTSMYLCASRLSGSLNEQFFGPGTRLTVL.

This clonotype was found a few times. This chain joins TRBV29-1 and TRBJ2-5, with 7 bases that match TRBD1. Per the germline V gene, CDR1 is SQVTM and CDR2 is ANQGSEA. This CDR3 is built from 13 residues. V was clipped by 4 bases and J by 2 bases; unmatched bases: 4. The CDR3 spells CSVGQGSQETQYF. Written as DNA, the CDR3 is TGCAGCGTTGGACAGGGATCTCAAGAGACCCAGTACTTC.

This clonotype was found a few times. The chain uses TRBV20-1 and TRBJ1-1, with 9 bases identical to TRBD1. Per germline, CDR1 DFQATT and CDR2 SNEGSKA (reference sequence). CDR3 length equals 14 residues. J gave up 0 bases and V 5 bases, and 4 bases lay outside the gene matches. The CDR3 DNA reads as TGCAGTGCTCAAAACAGGGGGCTGAACACTGAAGCTTTCTTT. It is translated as CSAQNRGLNTEAFF.

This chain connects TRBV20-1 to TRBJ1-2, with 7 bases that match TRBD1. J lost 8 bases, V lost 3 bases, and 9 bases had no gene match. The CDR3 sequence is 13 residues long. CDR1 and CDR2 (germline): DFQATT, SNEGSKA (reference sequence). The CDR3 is CSARAGTDRGYTF. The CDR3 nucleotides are TGCAGTGCTAGGGCCGGGACAGACAGAGGCTACACCTTC.

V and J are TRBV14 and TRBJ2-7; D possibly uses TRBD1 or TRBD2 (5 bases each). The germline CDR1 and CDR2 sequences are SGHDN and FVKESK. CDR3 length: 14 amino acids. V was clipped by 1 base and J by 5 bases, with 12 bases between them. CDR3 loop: CASSQAWLGDEQYF. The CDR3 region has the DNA TGTGCCAGCAGCCAAGCTTGGTTGGGGGACGAGCAGTACTTC.

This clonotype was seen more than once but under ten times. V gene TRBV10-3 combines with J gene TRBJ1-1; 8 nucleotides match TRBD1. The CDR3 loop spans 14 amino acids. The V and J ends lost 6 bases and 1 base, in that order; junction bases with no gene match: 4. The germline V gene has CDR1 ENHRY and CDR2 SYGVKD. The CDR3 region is CAIRPGTGNTEAFF. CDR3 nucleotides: TGTGCCATCAGACCCGGGACAGGGAACACTGAAGCTTTCTTT.

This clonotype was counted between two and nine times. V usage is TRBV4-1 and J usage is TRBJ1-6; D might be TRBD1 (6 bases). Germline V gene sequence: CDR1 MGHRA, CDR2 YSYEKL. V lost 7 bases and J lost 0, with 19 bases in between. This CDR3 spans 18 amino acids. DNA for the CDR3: TGCGCCAGCACGTCTTTACAGGGTCTAAGCTCCTATAATTCACCCCTCCACTTT. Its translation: CASTSLQGLSSYNSPLHF.

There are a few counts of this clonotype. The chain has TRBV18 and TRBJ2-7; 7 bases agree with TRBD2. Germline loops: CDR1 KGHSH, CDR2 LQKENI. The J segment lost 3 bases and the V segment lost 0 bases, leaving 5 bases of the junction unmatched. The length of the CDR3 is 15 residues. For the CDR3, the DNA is TGTGCCAGCTCACCACCGTGGGCTAGCGGCTACGAGCAGTACTTC. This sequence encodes CASSPPWASGYEQYF.

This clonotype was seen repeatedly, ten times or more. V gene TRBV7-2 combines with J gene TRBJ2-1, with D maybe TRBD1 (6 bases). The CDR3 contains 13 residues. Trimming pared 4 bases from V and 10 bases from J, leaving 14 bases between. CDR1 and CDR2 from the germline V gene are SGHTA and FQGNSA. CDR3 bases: TGTGCCAGCAGCTCTACAGGGTACAGCGAGCAGTTCTTC. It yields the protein CASSSTGYSEQFF.

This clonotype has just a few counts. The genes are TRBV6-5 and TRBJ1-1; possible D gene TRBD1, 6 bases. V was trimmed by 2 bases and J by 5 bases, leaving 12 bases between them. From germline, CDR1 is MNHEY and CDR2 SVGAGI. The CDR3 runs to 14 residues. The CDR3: CASSYAGAWTEAFF. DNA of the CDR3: TGTGCCAGCAGTTACGCAGGGGCTTGGACTGAAGCTTTCTTT.

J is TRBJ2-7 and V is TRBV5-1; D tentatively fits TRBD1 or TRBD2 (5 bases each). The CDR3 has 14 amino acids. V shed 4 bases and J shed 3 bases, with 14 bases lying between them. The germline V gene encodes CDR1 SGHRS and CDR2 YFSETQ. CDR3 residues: CASSLRDGIYEQYF. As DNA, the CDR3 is TGCGCCAGCAGCCTCCGGGACGGGATCTACGAGCAGTACTTC.

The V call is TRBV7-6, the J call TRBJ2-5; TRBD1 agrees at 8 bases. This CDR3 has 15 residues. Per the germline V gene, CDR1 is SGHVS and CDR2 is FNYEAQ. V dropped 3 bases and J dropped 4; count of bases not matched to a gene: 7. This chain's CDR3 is CASSLYPQGAETQYF. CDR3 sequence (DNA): TGTGCCAGCAGCTTGTACCCCCAGGGGGCAGAGACCCAGTACTTC.

CDR3 region: CASSDSGGRGDGYTF. DNA of the CDR3: TGTGCCAGCAGTGATTCAGGTGGCAGGGGAGATGGCTACACCTTC. The chain carries TRBV6-1 and TRBJ1-2, with D tentatively TRBD1 (6 bases). Trimming took off 3 bases at V and 6 bases at J, with 17 bases between the two ends. CDR1 MNHNS and CDR2 SASEGT come from the germline V gene. The CDR3 extends over 15 amino acids.

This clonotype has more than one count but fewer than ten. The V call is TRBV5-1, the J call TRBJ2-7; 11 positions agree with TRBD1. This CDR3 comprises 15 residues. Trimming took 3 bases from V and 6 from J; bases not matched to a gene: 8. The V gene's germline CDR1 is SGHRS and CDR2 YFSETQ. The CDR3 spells CASSWGTGGPSEQYF. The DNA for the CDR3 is TGCGCCAGCAGCTGGGGGACAGGGGGACCGAGCGAGCAGTACTTC.

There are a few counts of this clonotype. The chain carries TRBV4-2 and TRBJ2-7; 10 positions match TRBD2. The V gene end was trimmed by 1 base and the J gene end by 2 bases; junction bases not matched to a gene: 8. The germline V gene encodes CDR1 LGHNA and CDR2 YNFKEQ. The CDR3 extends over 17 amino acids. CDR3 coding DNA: TGTGCCAGCAGCCAAGCCGCTAGCGGGAGTGGGACCTACGAGCAGTACTTC. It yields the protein CASSQAASGSGTYEQYF.

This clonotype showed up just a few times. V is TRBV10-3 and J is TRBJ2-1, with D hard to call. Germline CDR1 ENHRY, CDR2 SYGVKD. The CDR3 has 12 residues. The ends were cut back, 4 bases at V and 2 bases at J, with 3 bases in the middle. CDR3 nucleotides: TGTGCCATCAGTGGGACCTACAATGAGCAGTTCTTC. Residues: CAISGTYNEQFF.

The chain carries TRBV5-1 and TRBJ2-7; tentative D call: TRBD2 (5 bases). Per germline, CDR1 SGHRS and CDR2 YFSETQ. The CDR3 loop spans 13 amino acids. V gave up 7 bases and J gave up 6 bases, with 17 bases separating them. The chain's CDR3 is CASLHGLFFEQYF. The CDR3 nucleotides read TGCGCCAGCCTCCACGGACTTTTCTTCGAGCAGTACTTC.

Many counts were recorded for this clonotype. The CDR3 DNA reads TGTGCCACGGCCCGGGGGGAGACTTACACCGGGGAGCTGTTTTTT. It specifies CATARGETYTGELFF. The rearrangement uses TRBV24-1 and TRBJ2-2; 7 bases are a match to TRBD2. This CDR3 is 15 amino acids long. Trimming took 10 bases from V and 3 from J; bases not matched to a gene: 10. Germline values: CDR1 KGHDR, CDR2 SFDVKD.

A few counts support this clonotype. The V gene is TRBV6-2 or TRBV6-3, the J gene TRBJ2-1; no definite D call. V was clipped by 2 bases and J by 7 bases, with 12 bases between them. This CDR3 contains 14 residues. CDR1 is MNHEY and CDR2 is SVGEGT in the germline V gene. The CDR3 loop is CASSYILWVNEQFF. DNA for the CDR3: TGTGCCAGCAGTTACATACTGTGGGTTAATGAGCAGTTCTTC.

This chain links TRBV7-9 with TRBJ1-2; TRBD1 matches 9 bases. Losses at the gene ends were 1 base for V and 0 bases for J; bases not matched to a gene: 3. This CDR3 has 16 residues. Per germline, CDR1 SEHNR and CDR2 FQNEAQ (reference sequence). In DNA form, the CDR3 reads TGTGCCAGCAGCTTAGGCGGGACAGGGCCTAACTATGGCTACACCTTC. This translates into CASSLGGTGPNYGYTF. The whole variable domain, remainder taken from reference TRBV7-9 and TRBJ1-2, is DTGVSQNPRHKITKRGQNVTFRCDPISEHNRLYWYRQTLGQGPEFLTYFQNEAQLEKSRLLSDRFSAERPKGSFSTLEIQRTEQGDSAMYLCASSLGGTGPNYGYTFGSGTRLTVV.

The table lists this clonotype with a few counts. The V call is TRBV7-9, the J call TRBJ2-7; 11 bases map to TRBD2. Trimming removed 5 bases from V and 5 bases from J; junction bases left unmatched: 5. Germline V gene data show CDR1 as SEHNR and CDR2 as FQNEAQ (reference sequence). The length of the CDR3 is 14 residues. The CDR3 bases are TGTGCCAGCAGCCCGACTAGCGGGACGGACGAGCAGTACTTC. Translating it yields CASSPTSGTDEQYF.

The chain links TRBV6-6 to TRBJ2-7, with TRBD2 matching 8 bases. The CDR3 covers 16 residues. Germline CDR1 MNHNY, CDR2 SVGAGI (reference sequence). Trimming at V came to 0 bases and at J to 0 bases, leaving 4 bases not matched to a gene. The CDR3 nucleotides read TGTGCCAGCAGTTACTCGGTAGCGGGGCTCTCCTACGAGCAGTACTTC. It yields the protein CASSYSVAGLSYEQYF.

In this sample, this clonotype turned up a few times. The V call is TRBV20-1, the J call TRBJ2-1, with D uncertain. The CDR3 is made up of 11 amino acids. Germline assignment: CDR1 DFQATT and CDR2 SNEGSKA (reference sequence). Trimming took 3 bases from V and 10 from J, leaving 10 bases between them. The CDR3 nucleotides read TGCAGTGCTAGGGGCCGGTTAGAGCAGTTCTTC. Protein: CSARGRLEQFF.

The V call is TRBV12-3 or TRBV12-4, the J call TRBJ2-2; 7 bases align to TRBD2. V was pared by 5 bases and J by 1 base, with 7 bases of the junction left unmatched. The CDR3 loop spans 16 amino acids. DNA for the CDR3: TGTGCCAGCAGTCCGCCGGGCGGGAGGAACACCGGGGAGCTGTTTTTT. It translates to CASSPPGGRNTGELFF.

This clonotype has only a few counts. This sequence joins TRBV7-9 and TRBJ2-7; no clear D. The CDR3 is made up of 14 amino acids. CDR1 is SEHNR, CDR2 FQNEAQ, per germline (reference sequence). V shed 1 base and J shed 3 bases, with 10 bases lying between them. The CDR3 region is CASSLGGVNYEQYF. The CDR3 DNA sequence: TGTGCCAGCAGCTTAGGGGGTGTAAACTACGAGCAGTACTTC.

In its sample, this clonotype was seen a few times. The CDR3 region has the DNA TGCGCCAGCAGCCAAGTGAGGGGGGCCTCCTACGAGCAGTACTTC. Its protein is CASSQVRGASYEQYF. This rearrangement joins TRBV4-1 to TRBJ2-7; D tentatively reads TRBD1 or TRBD2 (6 bases each). This CDR3 has 15 amino acids. Germline V gives CDR1 MGHRA, CDR2 YSYEKL. Trimming shortened V by 1 base and J by 0 bases, and 10 bases separated the two germline ends.

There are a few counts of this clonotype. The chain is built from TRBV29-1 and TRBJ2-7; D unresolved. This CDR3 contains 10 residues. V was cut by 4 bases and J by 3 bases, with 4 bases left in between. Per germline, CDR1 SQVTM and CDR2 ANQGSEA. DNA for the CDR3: TGCAGCGTTGCCGACTACGAGCAGTACTTC. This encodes CSVADYEQYF.

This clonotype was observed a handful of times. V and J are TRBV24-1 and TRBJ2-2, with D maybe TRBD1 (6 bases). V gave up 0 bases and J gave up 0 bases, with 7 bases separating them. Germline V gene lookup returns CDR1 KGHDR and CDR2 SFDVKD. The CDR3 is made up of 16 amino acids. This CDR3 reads CATSDLGQTNTGELFF. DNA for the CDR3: TGTGCCACCAGTGATTTGGGACAGACGAACACCGGGGAGCTGTTTTTT.

The CDR3 is CAINRQGDYNEQFF. CDR3 nucleotides: TGTGCCATCAATAGGCAGGGGGACTACAATGAGCAGTTCTTC. The V and J genes are TRBV10-3 and TRBJ2-1; TRBD1 aligns across 7 bases. CDR1 ENHRY and CDR2 SYGVKD come from the germline V gene. The CDR3 is 14 residues long. After removal of 7 bases from V and 3 bases from J, the junction contained 6 bases not matched to a gene.